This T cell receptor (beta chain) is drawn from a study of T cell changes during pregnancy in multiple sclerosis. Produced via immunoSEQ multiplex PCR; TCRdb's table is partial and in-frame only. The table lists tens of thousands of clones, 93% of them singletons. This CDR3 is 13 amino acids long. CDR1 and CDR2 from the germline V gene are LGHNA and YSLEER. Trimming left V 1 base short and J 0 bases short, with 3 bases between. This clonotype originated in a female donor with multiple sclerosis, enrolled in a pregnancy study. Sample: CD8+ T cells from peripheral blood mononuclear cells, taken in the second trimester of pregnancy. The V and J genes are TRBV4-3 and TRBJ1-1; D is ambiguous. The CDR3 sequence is CASSQAVNTEAFF. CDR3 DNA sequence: TGCGCCAGCAGCCAAGCAGTGAACACTGAAGCTTTCTTT.